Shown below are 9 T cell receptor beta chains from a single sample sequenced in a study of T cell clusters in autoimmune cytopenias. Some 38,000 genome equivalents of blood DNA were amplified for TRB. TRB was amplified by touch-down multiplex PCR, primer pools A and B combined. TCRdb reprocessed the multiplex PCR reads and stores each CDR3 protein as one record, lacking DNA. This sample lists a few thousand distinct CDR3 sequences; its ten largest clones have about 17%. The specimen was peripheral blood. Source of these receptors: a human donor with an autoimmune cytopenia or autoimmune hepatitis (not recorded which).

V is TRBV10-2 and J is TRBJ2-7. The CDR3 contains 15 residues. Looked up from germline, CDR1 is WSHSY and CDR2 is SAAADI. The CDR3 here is CASSESAGAGYEQYF.

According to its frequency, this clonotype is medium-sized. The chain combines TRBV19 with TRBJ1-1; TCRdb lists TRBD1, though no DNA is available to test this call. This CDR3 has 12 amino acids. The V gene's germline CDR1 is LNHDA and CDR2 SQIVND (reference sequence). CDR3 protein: CASSARGTEAFF.

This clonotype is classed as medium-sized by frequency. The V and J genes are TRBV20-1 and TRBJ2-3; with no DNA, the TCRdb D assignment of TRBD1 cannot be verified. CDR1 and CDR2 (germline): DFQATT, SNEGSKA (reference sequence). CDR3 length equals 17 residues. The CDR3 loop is CSARDPPGKEGTDTQYF.

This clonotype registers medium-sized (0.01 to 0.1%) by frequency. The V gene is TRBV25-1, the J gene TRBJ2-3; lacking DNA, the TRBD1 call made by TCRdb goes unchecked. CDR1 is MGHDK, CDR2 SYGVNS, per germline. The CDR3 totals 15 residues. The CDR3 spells CASSSRDSGTDTQYF.

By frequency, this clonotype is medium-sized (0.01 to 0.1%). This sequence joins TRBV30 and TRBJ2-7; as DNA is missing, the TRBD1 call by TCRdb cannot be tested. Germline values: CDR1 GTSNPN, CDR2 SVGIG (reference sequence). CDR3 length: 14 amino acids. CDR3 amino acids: CAWTHSGGGYEQYF.

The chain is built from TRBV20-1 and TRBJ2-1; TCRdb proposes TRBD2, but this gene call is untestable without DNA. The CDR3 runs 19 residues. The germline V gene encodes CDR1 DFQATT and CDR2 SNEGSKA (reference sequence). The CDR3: CSARDRGTSGGAAYNEQFF.

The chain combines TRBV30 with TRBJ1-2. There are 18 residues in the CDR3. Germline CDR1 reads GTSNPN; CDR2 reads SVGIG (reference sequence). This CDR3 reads CAWSPGGTIQGTRYGYTF.

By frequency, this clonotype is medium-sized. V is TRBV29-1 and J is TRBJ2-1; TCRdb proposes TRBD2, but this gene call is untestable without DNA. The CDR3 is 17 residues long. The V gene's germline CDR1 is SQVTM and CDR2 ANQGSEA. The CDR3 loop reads CSVDPYSGSGTYNEQFF.

The CDR3 loop is CASSLIGGDTNTEAFF. The chain links TRBV12-3 or TRBV12-4 to TRBJ1-1. This CDR3 region has 16 residues.